Listed below are T cell receptor beta chains from one sample, sequenced in a study of blood T cell repertoires in COVID-19. Profiled with immunoSEQ multiplex PCR; TCRdb holds only in-frame clones, not every one. The table has a few hundred thousand clones, almost 90% seen once. The material sequenced was peripheral blood. These receptors all stem from a woman aged 55-75 years with COVID-19, enrolled during active disease. Each CDR3 is given with its conserved first and last residue. A D gene is named only where the DNA matches it firmly. For some rows the clone size is stated as once, few or many, or as a class when expanded; others skip it.

>NA|TRBJ1-2|TRBD1|TRBV7-9
TGTGCCAGCAGCGGACGACGGCAGGGGGCGGGCTATGGCTACACCTTC
CASSGRRQGAGYGYTF
>NA|TRBJ2-7|NA|TRBV12-3/TRBV12-4
TGTGCCAGCAGTTCCCGGGGATACGAGCAGTACTTC
CASSSRGYEQYF
>NA|TRBJ2-2|TRBD1|TRBV2
TGTGCCAGCAGCCTGGGACAGGGGGGTCGGACCGGGGAGCTGTTTTTT
CASSLGQGGRTGELFF
>once|TRBJ1-1|TRBD1|TRBV6-5
TGTGCCAGCAGTCCACAGGACAGGGGGTTCTCTGAAGCTTTCTTT
CASSPQDRGFSEAFF
>NA|TRBJ1-5|NA|TRBV6-6
TGTGCCAGCAGCGCAACCGCAGGGGTTGGCAATCAGCCCCAGCATTTT
CASSATAGVGNQPQHF
>NA|TRBJ2-1|NA|TRBV3-1/TRBV3-2
TGTGCCAGCAGTGCCGGGACAAGGTACAATGAGCAGTTCTTC
CASSAGTRYNEQFF
>NA|TRBJ2-7|NA|TRBV5-6
TGTGCCAGCAGCCGTTCAGGAGGGTCGGCCAGCCCGTACGAGCAGTACTTC
CASSRSGGSASPYEQYF
>few|TRBJ1-2|NA|TRBV9
TGTGCCAGCAGCGTAGCAGGACTTCTCGGCTACACCTTC
CASSVAGLLGYTF
>NA|TRBJ1-2|NA|TRBV6-5
TGTGCCAGCAGGATAGGGGAAGGGATCTATGGCTACACCTTC
CASRIGEGIYGYTF
>NA|TRBJ1-5|TRBD1|TRBV6-5
TGTGCCAGCAGATCCGGGACAGGGGGCAATCAGCCCCAGCATTTT
CASRSGTGGNQPQHF
>NA|TRBJ2-7|NA|TRBV30
TGTGCCTGGAGTGGTCTGGGCCGGGAGCAGTACTTC
CAWSGLGREQYF